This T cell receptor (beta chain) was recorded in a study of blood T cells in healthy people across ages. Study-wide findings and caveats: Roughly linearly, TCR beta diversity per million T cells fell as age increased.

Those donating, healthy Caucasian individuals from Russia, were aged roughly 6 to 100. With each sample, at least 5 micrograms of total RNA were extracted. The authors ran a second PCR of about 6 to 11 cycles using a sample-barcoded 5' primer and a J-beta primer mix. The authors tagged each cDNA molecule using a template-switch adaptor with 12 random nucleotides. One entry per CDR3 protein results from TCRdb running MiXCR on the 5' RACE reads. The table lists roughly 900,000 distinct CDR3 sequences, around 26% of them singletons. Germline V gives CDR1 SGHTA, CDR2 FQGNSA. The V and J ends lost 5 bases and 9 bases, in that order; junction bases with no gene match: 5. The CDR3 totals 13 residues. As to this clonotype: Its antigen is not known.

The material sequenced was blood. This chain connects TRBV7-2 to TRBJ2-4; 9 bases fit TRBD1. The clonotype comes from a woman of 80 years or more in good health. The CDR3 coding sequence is TGTGCCAGCAGCGGGGACAGGGTGTCCATTCAGTACTTC. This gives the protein CASSGDRVSIQYF.